This TCR beta chain was found in a study of CD8+ T cells in alopecia areata. About the research overall: The study gave treated patients oral tofacitinib at 5 to 10 mg twice daily.

Investigators isolated RNA and reverse transcribed it into cDNA to act as the sequencing template. Method: immunoSEQ multiplex PCR; TCRdb's copy keeps in-frame clones and lacks some. Among about 180,000 clones listed, roughly 60% were seen once. The CDR3 spans 16 residues. Germline lookup yields CDR1 LGHNA and CDR2 YSLEER. Trimming left V 6 bases short and J 4 bases short, with 16 bases between. This clone was picked up a small number of times. The chain is built from TRBV4-3 and TRBJ2-6; perhaps TRBD1 as D (5 bases). Source: CD4+ T cells sorted from blood, taken at week 0. This TCR was recovered from a human donor with alopecia areata. The chain's CDR3 is CASSRDVGVGANVLTF. The CDR3 bases are TGCGCCAGCAGTCGCGACGTAGGGGTGGGGGCCAACGTCCTGACTTTC.